Listed here are 8 T cell receptor beta chains from one sample, sequenced in a study of T cell responses to AZD1222 COVID-19 vaccine. TCRdb keeps only in-frame clones here, not all; method: immunoSEQ multiplex PCR. The data contain about 82,000 clones, 85% to 95% of them singletons. Sequencing was performed on peripheral blood, taken on day 0 of AZD1222 vaccination. The origin of the receptors is an adult in good health.

The V gene is TRBV2, the J gene TRBJ2-7, with D uncertain. V shed 6 bases and J shed 7 bases, with 7 bases lying between them. Germline values: CDR1 SNHLY, CDR2 FYNNEI. The CDR3 is 10 amino acids. This CDR3 is CASRAGEQYF. The CDR3 DNA reads as TGTGCCAGCAGAGCCGGGGAGCAGTACTTC. The variable domain in full, completed from reference TRBV2 and TRBJ2-7, reads EPEVTQTPSHQVTQMGQEVILRCVPISNHLYFYWYRQILGQKVEFLVSFYNNEISEKSEIFDDQFSVERPDGSNFTLKIRSTKLEDSAMYFCASRAGEQYFGPGTRLTVT.

The chain recombines TRBV28 with TRBJ1-3; D is possibly TRBD1 (6 bases). The V and J ends lost 6 bases and 11 bases respectively, with 11 bases between them. CDR1 and CDR2 from the germline V gene are MDHEN and SYDVKM. The CDR3 runs 11 residues. This CDR3 is CASRVRGSIYF. CDR3 bases: TGTGCCAGCAGGGTCAGGGGCTCCATATATTTT.

The V gene is TRBV6-5, the J gene TRBJ1-5; D perhaps matches TRBD1 (5 bases). CDR1 is MNHEY and CDR2 is SVGAGI in the germline V gene. V gave up 6 bases and J gave up 3 bases, with 12 bases separating them. There are 14 residues in the CDR3. This CDR3 reads CASSGGANNQPQHF. In DNA, the CDR3 is TGTGCCAGCAGCGGAGGGGCCAACAATCAGCCCCAGCATTTT.

The V call is TRBV10-3, the J call TRBJ2-5; 11 bases agree with TRBD1. Trimming took 10 bases from V and 2 from J; bases not matched to a gene: 3. This CDR3 has 13 residues. Germline V gives CDR1 ENHRY, CDR2 SYGVKD. CDR3: CATGDRGQETQYF. The CDR3 nucleotides are TGTGCCACCGGGGACAGGGGGCAAGAGACCCAGTACTTC.

This sequence joins TRBV5-1 and TRBJ1-1, with D possibly matching TRBD1 (6 bases). CDR1 and CDR2 from the germline V gene are SGHRS and YFSETQ. The CDR3 loop spans 14 amino acids. V was pared by 1 base and J by 5 bases, with 12 bases between. The CDR3: CASSLLGGGTEAFF. Here the CDR3 DNA reads TGCGCCAGCAGCTTGCTGGGGGGCGGGACTGAAGCTTTCTTT.

V gene TRBV29-1 combines with J gene TRBJ1-2; D possibly corresponds to TRBD1 (5 bases). The V gene lost 6 bases and the J gene lost 2 bases, with 10 bases spanning the gap. Germline CDR1 is SQVTM and CDR2 is ANQGSEA. This CDR3 is 12 amino acids long. CDR3 bases: TGCAGCGTCCAGCAGGGAAACTATGGCTACACCTTC. Protein product: CSVQQGNYGYTF.

V usage is TRBV28 and J usage is TRBJ1-1; D possibly corresponds to TRBD1 (6 bases). V was clipped by 3 bases and J by 5 bases, with 13 bases between them. The germline CDR1 and CDR2 sequences are MDHEN and SYDVKM. The CDR3 extends over 14 amino acids. The CDR3 nucleotides are TGTGCCAGCAGTTTGAAGCAGGGGAGGACTGAAGCTTTCTTT. The encoded protein is CASSLKQGRTEAFF.

This rearrangement joins TRBV11-2 to TRBJ2-1; 7 nucleotides agree with TRBD2. Germline CDR1 and CDR2: SGHAT and FQNNGV. This CDR3 is 15 amino acids long. V trimming: 3 bases; J trimming: 7 bases; junction bases outside the gene matches: 9. DNA of the CDR3: TGTGCCAGCAGCTTGACCGGGGGGACTCGGAATGAGCAGTTCTTC. Protein product: CASSLTGGTRNEQFF.